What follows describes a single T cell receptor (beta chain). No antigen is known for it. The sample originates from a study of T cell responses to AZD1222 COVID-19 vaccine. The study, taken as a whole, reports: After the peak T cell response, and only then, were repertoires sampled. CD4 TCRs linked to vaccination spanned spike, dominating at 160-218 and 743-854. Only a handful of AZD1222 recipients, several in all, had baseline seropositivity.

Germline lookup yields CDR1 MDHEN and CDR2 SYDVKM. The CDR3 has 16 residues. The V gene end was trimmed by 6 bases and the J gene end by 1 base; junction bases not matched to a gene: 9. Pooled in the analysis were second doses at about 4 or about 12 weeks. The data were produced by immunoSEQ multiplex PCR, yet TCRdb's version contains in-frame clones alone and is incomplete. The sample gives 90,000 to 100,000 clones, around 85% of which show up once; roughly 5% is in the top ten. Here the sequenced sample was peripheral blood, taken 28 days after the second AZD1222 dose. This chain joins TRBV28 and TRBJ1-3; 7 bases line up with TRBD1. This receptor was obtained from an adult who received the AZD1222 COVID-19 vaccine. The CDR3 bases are TGTGCCAGCAGGCTTTCTCAGGGGGTTTCTGGAAACACCATATATTTT. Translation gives CASRLSQGVSGNTIYF.